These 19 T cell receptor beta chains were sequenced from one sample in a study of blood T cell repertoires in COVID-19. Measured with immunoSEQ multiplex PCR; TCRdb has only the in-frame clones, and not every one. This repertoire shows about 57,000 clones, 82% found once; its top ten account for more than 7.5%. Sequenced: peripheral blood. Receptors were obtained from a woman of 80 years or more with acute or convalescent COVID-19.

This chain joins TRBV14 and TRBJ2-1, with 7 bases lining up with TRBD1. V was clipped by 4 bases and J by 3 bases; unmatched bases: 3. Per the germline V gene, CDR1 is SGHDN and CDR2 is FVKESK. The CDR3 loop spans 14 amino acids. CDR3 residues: CASSPNRGYNEQFF. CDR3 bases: TGTGCCAGCAGCCCCAACAGGGGCTACAATGAGCAGTTCTTC.

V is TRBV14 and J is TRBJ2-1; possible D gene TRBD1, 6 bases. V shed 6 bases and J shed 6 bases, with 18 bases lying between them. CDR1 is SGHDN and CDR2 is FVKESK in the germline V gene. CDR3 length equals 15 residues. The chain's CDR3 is CASSIEAGARNEQFF. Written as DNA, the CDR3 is TGTGCCAGCAGTATCGAGGCAGGGGCCCGCAATGAGCAGTTCTTC.

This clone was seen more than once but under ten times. The CDR3 region has the DNA TGTGCCAGCAGCGTAGTACAGGCTAGTGACGCTGAAGCTTTCTTT. This translates into CASSVVQASDAEAFF. The chain employs TRBV9 and TRBJ1-1; TRBD1 is a possible D gene (5 bases). Trimming stripped 0 bases from V and 6 bases from J, with 15 bases between. Germline V gene lookup returns CDR1 SGDLS and CDR2 YYNGEE. This CDR3 contains 15 residues. The entire variable domain, with the rest obtained from reference TRBV9 and TRBJ1-1, is as follows: DSGVTQTPKHLITATGQRVTLRCSPRSGDLSVYWYQQSLDQGLQFLIQYYNGEERAKGNILERFSAQQFPDLHSELNLSSLELGDSALYFCASSVVQASDAEAFFGQGTRLTVV.

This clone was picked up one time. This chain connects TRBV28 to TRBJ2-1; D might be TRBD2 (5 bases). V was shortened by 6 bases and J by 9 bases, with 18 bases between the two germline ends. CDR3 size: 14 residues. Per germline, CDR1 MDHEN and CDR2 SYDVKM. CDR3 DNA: TGTGCCAGCAGCCTCACGACTTGGACTCGTGAGCAGTTCTTC. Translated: CASSLTTWTREQFF.

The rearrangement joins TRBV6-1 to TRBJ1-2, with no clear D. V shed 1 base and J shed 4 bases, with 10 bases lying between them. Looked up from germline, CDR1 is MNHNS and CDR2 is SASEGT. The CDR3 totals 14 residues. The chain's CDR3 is CASSEDIRSYGYTF. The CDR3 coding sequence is TGTGCCAGCAGTGAAGACATAAGGAGCTATGGCTACACCTTC.

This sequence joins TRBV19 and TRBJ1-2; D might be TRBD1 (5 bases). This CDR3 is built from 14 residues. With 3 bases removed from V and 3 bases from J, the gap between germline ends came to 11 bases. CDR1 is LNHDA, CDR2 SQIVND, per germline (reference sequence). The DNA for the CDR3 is TGTGCCAGTAGTATCTCGGGGGATTACTATGGCTACACCTTC. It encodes CASSISGDYYGYTF.

In DNA, the CDR3 is TGTGCCAGCTCATCCCCCAGGACAGGGACCTACGAGCAGTACTTC. It specifies CASSSPRTGTYEQYF. The chain joins TRBV18 to TRBJ2-7; TRBD1 matches at 8 bases. The CDR3 has 15 residues. The germline V gene encodes CDR1 KGHSH and CDR2 LQKENI. The V gene end was trimmed by 5 bases and the J gene end by 2 bases; junction bases not matched to a gene: 8.

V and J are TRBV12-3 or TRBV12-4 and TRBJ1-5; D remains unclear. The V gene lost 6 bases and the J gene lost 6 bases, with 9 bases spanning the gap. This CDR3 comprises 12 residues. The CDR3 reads CASSVQSQPQHF. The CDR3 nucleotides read TGTGCCAGCAGCGTACAAAGTCAGCCCCAGCATTTT.

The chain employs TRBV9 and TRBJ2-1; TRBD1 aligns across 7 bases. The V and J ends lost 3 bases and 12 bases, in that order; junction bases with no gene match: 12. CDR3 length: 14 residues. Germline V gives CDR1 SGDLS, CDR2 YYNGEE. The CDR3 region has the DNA TGTGCCAGCAGCGAATTGACAGGGCCCCACCCGCAGTTCTTC. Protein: CASSELTGPHPQFF.

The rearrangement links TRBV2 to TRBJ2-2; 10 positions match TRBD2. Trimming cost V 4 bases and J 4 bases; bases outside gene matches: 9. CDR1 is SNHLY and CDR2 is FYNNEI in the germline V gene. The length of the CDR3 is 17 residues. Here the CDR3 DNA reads TGTGCCAGCAGTGGACTAGCGGGCCGAGTAAGCACCGGGGAGCTGTTTTTT. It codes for CASSGLAGRVSTGELFF.

CDR3 DNA sequence: TGTGCCAGCAGTTTATCGGACAGGGCCGGTGGGCAGTACTTC. Translated: CASSLSDRAGGQYF. The gene calls are TRBV28 and TRBJ2-7; 8 bases align to TRBD1. The germline V gene encodes CDR1 MDHEN and CDR2 SYDVKM. Trimming took 1 base from V and 9 from J; bases not matched to a gene: 8. The CDR3 is 14 residues long.

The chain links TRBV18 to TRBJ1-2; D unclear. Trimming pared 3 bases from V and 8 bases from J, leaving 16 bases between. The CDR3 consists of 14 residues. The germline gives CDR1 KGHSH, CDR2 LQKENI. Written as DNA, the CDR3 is TGTGCCAGCTCACCTGCCGGGGAACGGGTCGGCTACACCTTC. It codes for CASSPAGERVGYTF.

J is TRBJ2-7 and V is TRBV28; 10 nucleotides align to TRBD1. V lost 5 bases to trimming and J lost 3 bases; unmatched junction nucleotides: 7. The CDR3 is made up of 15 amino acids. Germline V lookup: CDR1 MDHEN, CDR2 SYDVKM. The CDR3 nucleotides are TGTGCCAGCAGTACCTCAGGACAGGGGGACTACGAGCAGTACTTC. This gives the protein CASSTSGQGDYEQYF.

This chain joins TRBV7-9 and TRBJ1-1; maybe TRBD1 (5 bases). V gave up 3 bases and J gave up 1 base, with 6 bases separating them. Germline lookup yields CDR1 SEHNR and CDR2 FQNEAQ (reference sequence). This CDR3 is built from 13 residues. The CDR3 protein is CASSFGGNTEAFF. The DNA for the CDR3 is TGTGCCAGCAGCTTCGGGGGGAACACTGAAGCTTTCTTT.

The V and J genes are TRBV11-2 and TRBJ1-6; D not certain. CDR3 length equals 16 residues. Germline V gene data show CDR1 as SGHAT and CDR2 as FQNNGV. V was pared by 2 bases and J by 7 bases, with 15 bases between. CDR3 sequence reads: CASSLISAGTNSPLHF. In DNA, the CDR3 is TGTGCCAGCAGCTTAATCTCGGCGGGAACAAATTCACCCCTCCACTTT.

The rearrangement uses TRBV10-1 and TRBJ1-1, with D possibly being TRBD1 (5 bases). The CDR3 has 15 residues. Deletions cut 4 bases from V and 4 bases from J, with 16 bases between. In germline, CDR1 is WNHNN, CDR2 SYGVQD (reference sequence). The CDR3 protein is CASSATGTGGTEAFF. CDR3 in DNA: TGCGCCAGCAGTGCCACCGGAACGGGGGGCACTGAAGCTTTCTTT.

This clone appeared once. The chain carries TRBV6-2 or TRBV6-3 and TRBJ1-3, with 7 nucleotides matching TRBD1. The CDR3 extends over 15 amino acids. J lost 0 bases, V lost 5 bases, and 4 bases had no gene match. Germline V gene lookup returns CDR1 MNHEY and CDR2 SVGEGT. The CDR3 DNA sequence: TGTGCCAGCAGTGGACAGGCCTTCTCTGGAAACACCATATATTTT. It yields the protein CASSGQAFSGNTIYF.

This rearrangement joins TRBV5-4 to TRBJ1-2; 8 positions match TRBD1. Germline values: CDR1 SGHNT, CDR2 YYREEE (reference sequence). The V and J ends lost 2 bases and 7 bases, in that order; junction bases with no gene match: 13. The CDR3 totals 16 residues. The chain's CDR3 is CASSFPTGGVLGGYTF. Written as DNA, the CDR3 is TGTGCCAGCAGCTTTCCCACAGGGGGAGTTTTGGGTGGCTACACCTTC. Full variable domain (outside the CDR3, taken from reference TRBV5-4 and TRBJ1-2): ETGVTQSPTHLIKTRGQQVTLRCSSQSGHNTVSWYQQALGQGPQFIFQYYREEENGRGNFPPRFSGLQFPNYSSELNVNALELDDSALYLCASSFPTGGVLGGYTFGSGTRLTVV.

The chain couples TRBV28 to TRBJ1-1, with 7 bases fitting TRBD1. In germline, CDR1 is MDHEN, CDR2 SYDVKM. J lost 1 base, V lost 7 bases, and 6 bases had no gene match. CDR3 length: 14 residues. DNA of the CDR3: TGTGCCAGCACCGGAGGGGGCGCGAACACTGAAGCTTTCTTT. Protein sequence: CASTGGGANTEAFF. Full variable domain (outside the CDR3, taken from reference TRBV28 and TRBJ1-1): DVKVTQSSRYLVKRTGEKVFLECVQDMDHENMFWYRQDPGLGLRLIYFSYDVKMKEKGDIPEGYSVSREKKERFSLILESASTNQTSMYLCASTGGGANTEAFFGQGTRLTVV.